This T cell receptor (beta chain) is drawn from a study of shared clonotypes between healthy human individuals. For the study at large: CD4 naive cells filled three plates per donor, CD4 memory three, CD8 naive two and CD8 memory one. General study results and limits: As a rule, naive subsets had a larger estimated richness than memory subsets.

There are 15 residues in the CDR3. The germline V gene has CDR1 MGHRA and CDR2 YSYEKL. Trimming shortened V by 1 base and J by 3 bases, and 10 bases separated the two germline ends. Every donor was a Caucasian adult from Nashville, Tennessee. It was into CD45RA+ naive and CD45RA-negative memory subsets that the CD4+ cells were split. This clone was seen just once. Its antigen remains unidentified. The assay was immunoSEQ multiplex PCR, and TCRdb's table has in-frame clones only and misses some. The sample has 150,000 to 200,000 clones; around 93% are singletons. This chain uses TRBV4-1 with TRBJ1-5; D uncertain. The clonotype comes from a woman in her thirties in good health. The sequenced sample was naive CD4+ T cells sorted from blood. The subset here: CD45RA+ positively selected. The CDR3 reads CASSQGDQFNQPQHF. The CDR3 DNA reads TGCGCCAGCAGCCAAGGGGATCAGTTCAATCAGCCCCAGCATTTT.